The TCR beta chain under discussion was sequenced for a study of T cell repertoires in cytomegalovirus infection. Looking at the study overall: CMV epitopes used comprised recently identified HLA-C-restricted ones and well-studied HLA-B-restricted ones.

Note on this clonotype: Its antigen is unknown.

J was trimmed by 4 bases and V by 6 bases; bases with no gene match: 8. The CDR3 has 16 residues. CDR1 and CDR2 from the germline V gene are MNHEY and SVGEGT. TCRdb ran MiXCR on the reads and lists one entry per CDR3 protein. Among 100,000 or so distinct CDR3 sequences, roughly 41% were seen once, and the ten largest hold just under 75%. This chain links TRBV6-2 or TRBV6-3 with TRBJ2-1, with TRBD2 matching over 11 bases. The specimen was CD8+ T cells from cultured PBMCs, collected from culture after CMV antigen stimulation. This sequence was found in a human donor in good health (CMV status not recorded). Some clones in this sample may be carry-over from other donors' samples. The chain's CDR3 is CASSHTSGGNYNEQFF. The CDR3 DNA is TGTGCCAGCAGCCATACTAGCGGGGGAAATTACAATGAGCAGTTCTTC.